Shown below are 20 T cell receptor beta chains from a single sample sequenced in a study of T cells in Graves' hyperthyroidism and ophthalmopathy. The CDR3 regions of TCR beta were amplified from RNA transcripts. RT-PCR in the first round (using the HTBI primer set) targeted the TCR CDR3. TCRdb itself ran the multiplex PCR reads through MiXCR, one entry per CDR3 protein. The sample contains approximately 690,000 distinct CDR3 sequences, roughly 15% of which appear only once. What was sequenced was blood. The receptors were sampled from a woman aged 50 to 60 with Graves' ophthalmopathy.

This clonotype has a handful of counts. The chain recombines TRBV5-1 with TRBJ2-4; D is unresolved. Trimming removed 5 bases from V and 0 bases from J, with 15 bases in between. This CDR3 spans 16 amino acids. In germline, CDR1 is SGHRS, CDR2 YFSETQ. CDR3 in amino acids: CASRRHEREAKNIQYF. CDR3 DNA sequence: TGCGCCAGCAGGAGGCACGAAAGAGAAGCCAAAAACATTCAGTACTTC.

This clonotype was observed at least ten times. This chain connects TRBV29-1 to TRBJ2-7, with a weak D call TRBD1 (5 bases). The germline gives CDR1 SQVTM, CDR2 ANQGSEA. CDR3 length: 13 amino acids. V lost 6 bases and J 3 bases, leaving 15 bases between the germline ends. The CDR3: CSVGRVGFYEQYF. The DNA of the CDR3 is TGCAGCGTCGGCAGGGTAGGATTCTACGAGCAGTACTTC.

This clonotype was picked up many times. The chain carries TRBV20-1 and TRBJ2-1; maybe TRBD1 (5 bases). The CDR3 runs to 14 residues. V dropped 1 base and J dropped 3 bases, with 10 bases sitting between them. CDR1 and CDR2 from the germline V gene are DFQATT and SNEGSKA (reference sequence). CDR3 DNA: TGCAGTGCTAGAGCGTGGACACGCTACAATGAGCAGTTCTTC. Protein sequence: CSARAWTRYNEQFF.

A few counts support this clonotype. V and J are TRBV15 and TRBJ1-6; no firm D call. Trimming left V 4 bases short and J 1 base short, with 20 bases between. Germline-derived CDR1 and CDR2 are LNHNV and YYDKDF (reference sequence). There are 19 residues in the CDR3. CDR3 DNA sequence: TGTGCCACCAGCACCACCCCCAAGGGATTTAGTTCCTATAATTCACCCCTCCACTTT. The encoded protein is CATSTTPKGFSSYNSPLHF. Looking up the rest from reference TRBV15 and TRBJ1-6 gives the full variable domain: DAMVIQNPRYQVTQFGKPVTLSCSQTLNHNVMYWYQQKSSQAPKLLFHYYDKDFNNEADTPDNFQSRRPNTSFCFLDIRSPGLGDTAMYLCATSTTPKGFSSYNSPLHFGNGTRLTVT.

V and J are TRBV27 and TRBJ1-1, with a tentative D call TRBD1 (6 bases). Trimming removed 2 bases at V and 0 bases at J, with 16 bases between. CDR1 MNHEY and CDR2 SMNVEV come from the germline V gene (reference sequence). This CDR3 is built from 17 residues. CDR3 sequence: CASSLGTPGGMNTEAFF. For the CDR3, the DNA is TGTGCCAGCAGTTTAGGGACACCCGGAGGTATGAACACTGAAGCTTTCTTT.

This clonotype was seen ten or more times. CDR3 sequence (DNA): TGTGCCAGCAGTGAAACCCGGACTAGGTTTTCCTACGAGCAGTACTTC. It codes for CASSETRTRFSYEQYF. J is TRBJ2-7 and V is TRBV2; 7 nucleotides align to TRBD2. Trimming took 2 bases from V and 1 from J; bases not matched to a gene: 8. This CDR3 region has 16 residues. Germline V lookup: CDR1 SNHLY, CDR2 FYNNEI. Drawing the rest from reference TRBV2 and TRBJ2-7, the complete variable domain is EPEVTQTPSHQVTQMGQEVILRCVPISNHLYFYWYRQILGQKVEFLVSFYNNEISEKSEIFDDQFSVERPDGSNFTLKIRSTKLEDSAMYFCASSETRTRFSYEQYFGPGTRLTVT.

This clonotype was seen a handful of times. A much larger clone lies one base from this, so it may be a read error. The missing conserved phenylalanine or tryptophan at the end of this CDR3 makes a read error likely. The CDR3 here is CASSPDRVYNEQFL. The DNA for the CDR3 is TGTGCCAGCTCACCGGACAGGGTGTACAATGAGCAGTTCCTC. The chain links TRBV18 to TRBJ2-1; 8 bases agree with TRBD1. Per the germline V gene, CDR1 is KGHSH and CDR2 is LQKENI. V lost 3 bases and J lost 4; bases outside the gene matches: 2. This CDR3 comprises 14 residues.

The V gene is TRBV7-9, the J gene TRBJ1-2, with 10 bases matching TRBD1. Germline CDR1 SEHNR, CDR2 FQNEAQ (reference sequence). Trimming removed 5 bases from V and 4 bases from J; junction bases left unmatched: 7. The CDR3 is made up of 15 amino acids. CDR3 amino acids: CASSAAGTGVYGYTF. The CDR3 DNA sequence: TGTGCCAGCAGCGCCGCCGGGACAGGGGTCTATGGCTACACCTTC.

This clonotype appeared many times. The genes are TRBV30 and TRBJ1-5, with unresolved D. CDR3 length equals 12 residues. Germline-derived CDR1 and CDR2 are GTSNPN and SVGIG (reference sequence). V was clipped by 0 bases and J by 6 bases, with 6 bases between them. CDR3 sequence reads: CAWSVWGQPQHF. The CDR3 region has the DNA TGTGCCTGGAGTGTTTGGGGTCAGCCCCAGCATTTT.

This clonotype was picked up many times. The chain carries TRBV12-3 or TRBV12-4 and TRBJ1-6; 8 bases line up with TRBD1. The V and J ends lost 4 bases and 9 bases, in that order; junction bases with no gene match: 8. The CDR3 runs to 15 residues. For the CDR3, the DNA is TGTGCCAGCAGTTCTATTCAGGGGGCGGGTTCACCCCTCCACTTT. It is translated as CASSSIQGAGSPLHF.

This chain connects TRBV7-6 to TRBJ2-3, with TRBD2 matching over 12 bases. The junction had 10 bases not matched to a gene; V was cut back by 6 bases and J by 0 bases. Germline-derived CDR1 and CDR2 are SGHVS and FNYEAQ. This CDR3 is 18 amino acids long. CDR3 in amino acids: CASRLISGTSGSTDTQYF. CDR3 nucleotide sequence: TGTGCCAGCAGGCTAATCTCCGGGACTAGCGGGAGCACAGATACGCAGTATTTT.

The V call is TRBV6-2 or TRBV6-3, the J call TRBJ2-6, with D possibly being TRBD1 or TRBD2 (7 bases each). The CDR3 totals 17 residues. V lost 8 bases and J lost 2, with 19 bases in between. The V gene's germline CDR1 is MNHEY and CDR2 SVGEGT. The CDR3 loop is CASYKAAGGAGANVLTF. In DNA form, the CDR3 reads TGTGCCAGCTACAAAGCGGCAGGGGGGGCTGGGGCCAACGTCCTGACTTTC.

This clonotype was seen many times. This chain joins TRBV20-1 and TRBJ1-5, with D unresolved. The CDR3 sequence is 13 residues long. V dropped 3 bases and J dropped 7 bases, with 13 bases sitting between them. Germline V gives CDR1 DFQATT, CDR2 SNEGSKA (reference sequence). Written as DNA, the CDR3 is TGCAGTGCTAGTCTGGGCTTGGACCAGCCCCAGCATTTT. This encodes CSASLGLDQPQHF.

This clonotype was seen ten or more times. The gene calls are TRBV7-8 and TRBJ2-7; 8 bases align to TRBD1. CDR1 SGHVS and CDR2 FQNEAQ come from the germline V gene. V shed 4 bases, J shed 2 bases, and the junction held 7 bases outside the gene matches. The CDR3 is 15 amino acids. DNA for the CDR3: TGTGCCAGCAGCTCAAACCCGGGACAGGCCTACGAGCAGTACTTC. Its protein product is CASSSNPGQAYEQYF.

Ten or more counts support this clonotype. The chain carries TRBV15 and TRBJ1-2; D gene ambiguous. V lost 0 bases and J 8 bases, leaving 13 bases between the germline ends. The CDR3 is 14 residues long. In germline, CDR1 is LNHNV, CDR2 YYDKDF (reference sequence). In nucleotides, the CDR3 is TGTGCCACCAGCAGAGACAACGGCGGCAGAGGCTACACCTTC. This sequence encodes CATSRDNGGRGYTF.

This rearrangement joins TRBV5-4 to TRBJ2-1; 9 bases are shared with TRBD2. Germline CDR1 is SGHNT and CDR2 is YYREEE (reference sequence). The CDR3 totals 14 residues. The trim removed 6 bases at V and 7 bases at J, leaving 8 bases unmatched. CDR3 nucleotides: TGTGCCAGCAACGTAGCGGGAGCACGGAATGAGCAGTTCTTC. Protein: CASNVAGARNEQFF.

The rearrangement joins TRBV6-2 or TRBV6-3 to TRBJ2-1, with 13 bases matching TRBD2. With 3 bases clipped from V and 0 bases from J, the junction kept 8 bases outside the gene matches. CDR1 and CDR2 from the germline V gene are MNHEY and SVGEGT. The CDR3 spans 19 residues. CDR3 nucleotides: TGTGCCAGCAGTTATTATTGGGGACTAGCGGGAATCTCCTACAATGAGCAGTTCTTC. This gives the protein CASSYYWGLAGISYNEQFF.

The CDR3 DNA is TGTGCCAGCAGCCGGGGTCTCACGGAGACCCAGTACTTC. Translated: CASSRGLTETQYF. The chain uses TRBV7-9 and TRBJ2-5, with D tentatively TRBD2 (5 bases). The germline V gene encodes CDR1 SEHNR and CDR2 FQNEAQ (reference sequence). Trimming took 5 bases from V and 5 from J, leaving 12 bases between them. This CDR3 spans 13 amino acids.

This clonotype occurred many times. The chain carries TRBV6-1 and TRBJ1-4, with 7 bases matching TRBD1. This CDR3 is built from 17 residues. The germline CDR1 and CDR2 sequences are MNHNS and SASEGT. J lost 0 bases, V lost 2 bases, and 6 bases had no gene match. The CDR3 sequence: CASSESPGQTTNEKLFF. The CDR3 DNA follows: TGTGCCAGCAGTGAATCACCGGGACAGACAACTAATGAAAAACTGTTTTTT.

This clonotype was counted at least ten times. V usage is TRBV7-6 and J usage is TRBJ2-7; D call uncertain. Trimming took 1 base from V and 4 from J, leaving 23 bases between them. Germline assignment: CDR1 SGHVS and CDR2 FNYEAQ. The CDR3 totals 18 residues. CDR3 sequence: CASSLVAPRSSSFYEQYF. The DNA of the CDR3 is TGTGCCAGCAGCTTAGTAGCCCCCCGCTCCTCCAGCTTTTACGAGCAGTACTTC.